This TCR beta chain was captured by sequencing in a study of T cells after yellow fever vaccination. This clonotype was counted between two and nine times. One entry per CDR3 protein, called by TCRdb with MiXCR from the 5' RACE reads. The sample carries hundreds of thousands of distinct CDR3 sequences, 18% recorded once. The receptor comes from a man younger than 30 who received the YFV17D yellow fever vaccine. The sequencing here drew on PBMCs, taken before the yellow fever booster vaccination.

The CDR3 DNA sequence: TGTGCCAGCAGTTACTATTGGGCAGGGGGCGTCACAGATACGCAGTATTTT. Translation gives CASSYYWAGGVTDTQYF. The rearrangement links TRBV6-6 to TRBJ2-3; 8 bases match TRBD1. The V segment lost 1 base and the J segment 2 bases; nucleotides outside the gene matches: 8. This CDR3 comprises 17 residues. The germline V gene encodes CDR1 MNHNY and CDR2 SVGAGI (reference sequence).